The next 10 T cell receptor beta chains were all read from a single sample in a study of blood T cell repertoires in COVID-19. Produced via immunoSEQ multiplex PCR; TCRdb's table is partial and in-frame only. The sample includes about 100,000 clones, less than 90% of them seen just once. The sample consisted of peripheral blood. These receptors were collected from a man between 65 and 79 years old with active or convalescent COVID-19.

The chain links TRBV12-3 or TRBV12-4 to TRBJ1-6, with no clear D. The CDR3 loop spans 13 amino acids. V lost 7 bases and J 8 bases, leaving 12 bases between the germline ends. CDR3 bases: TGTGCCAGCACTGAGGGCAGACATTCACCCCTCCACTTT. Translated, it gives CASTEGRHSPLHF.

The gene calls are TRBV7-9 and TRBJ2-1; TRBD2 matches 9 bases. Per germline, CDR1 SEHNR and CDR2 FQNEAQ (reference sequence). The V gene end was trimmed by 1 base and the J gene end by 6 bases; junction bases not matched to a gene: 7. The CDR3 contains 16 residues. The CDR3 here is CASSLVLAGHRNEQFF. The CDR3 region has the DNA TGTGCCAGCAGCTTAGTCCTAGCGGGGCATCGCAATGAGCAGTTCTTC.

CDR3 residues: CASRTGWGGDTQYF. CDR3 sequence (DNA): TGTGCCAGCAGAACCGGGTGGGGAGGAGATACGCAGTATTTT. V gene TRBV27 combines with J gene TRBJ2-3; D may be TRBD2 (6 bases). The CDR3 has 14 residues. Between the trimmed V and J ends, which lost 6 bases and 5 bases, there was a span of 15 bases. Germline CDR1 is MNHEY and CDR2 is SMNVEV (reference sequence).

The gene calls are TRBV7-2 and TRBJ1-1; D remains unclear. V was pared by 2 bases and J by 3 bases, with 4 bases between. Looked up from germline, CDR1 is SGHTA and CDR2 is FQGNSA. The CDR3 totals 12 residues. CDR3 in amino acids: CASSLRDTEAFF. CDR3 DNA sequence: TGTGCCAGCAGCTTACGGGACACTGAAGCTTTCTTT.

The CDR3 sequence: CASSLATGPYEQYF. CDR3 sequence (DNA): TGCGCCAGCAGCTTGGCAACAGGCCCCTACGAGCAGTACTTC. The rearrangement links TRBV5-1 to TRBJ2-7, with D possibly TRBD1 on 5 matching bases. In germline, CDR1 is SGHRS, CDR2 YFSETQ. The CDR3 has 14 amino acids. V dropped 0 bases and J dropped 2 bases, with 9 bases sitting between them.

The chain combines TRBV4-2 with TRBJ1-5; D is perhaps TRBD1 (6 bases). Germline V lookup: CDR1 LGHNA, CDR2 YNFKEQ. The CDR3 is 14 residues long. Trimming shortened V by 4 bases and J by 9 bases, and 16 bases separated the two germline ends. DNA of the CDR3: TGTGCCAGCAGCCCGGGAGGGGGGGTCAGGCCCCAGCATTTT. Amino acid sequence: CASSPGGGVRPQHF.

This clone was seen a handful of times. The chain links TRBV9 to TRBJ2-7; D remains unclear. Germline-derived CDR1 and CDR2 are SGDLS and YYNGEE. The V gene lost 0 bases and the J gene lost 0 bases, with 7 bases spanning the gap. The CDR3 sequence is 14 residues long. The CDR3 coding sequence is TGTGCCAGCAGCGTAGGTAGGAGCTCCTACGAGCAGTACTTC. Protein: CASSVGRSSYEQYF.

The CDR3 bases are TGCAGCGTTTTTACTAACGGCCACACTGAAGCTTTCTTT. Translated: CSVFTNGHTEAFF. The chain couples TRBV29-1 to TRBJ1-1; D is unresolved. The CDR3 runs to 13 residues. Germline loops: CDR1 SQVTM, CDR2 ANQGSEA. Trimming removed 5 bases from V and 3 bases from J, with 13 bases in between.

This clone was detected once. The chain employs TRBV7-2 and TRBJ2-7; maybe TRBD2 (5 bases). The CDR3 extends over 11 amino acids. Per germline, CDR1 SGHTA and CDR2 FQGNSA. V lost 4 bases, J lost 9 bases, and 10 bases lay in between. DNA for the CDR3: TGTGCCAGCAGCTCCCCTCGGGGGCAGTACTTC. Protein product: CASSSPRGQYF.

The genes are TRBV7-3 and TRBJ2-1; 8 bases fit TRBD2. Losses at the gene ends were 1 base for V and 2 bases for J; bases not matched to a gene: 1. Germline V CDR1 and CDR2: SGHTA, FQGTGA. The CDR3 runs to 15 residues. Here the CDR3 DNA reads TGTGCCAGCAGCTTAAACGGGGGGGCCTACAATGAGCAGTTCTTC. This translates into CASSLNGGAYNEQFF.